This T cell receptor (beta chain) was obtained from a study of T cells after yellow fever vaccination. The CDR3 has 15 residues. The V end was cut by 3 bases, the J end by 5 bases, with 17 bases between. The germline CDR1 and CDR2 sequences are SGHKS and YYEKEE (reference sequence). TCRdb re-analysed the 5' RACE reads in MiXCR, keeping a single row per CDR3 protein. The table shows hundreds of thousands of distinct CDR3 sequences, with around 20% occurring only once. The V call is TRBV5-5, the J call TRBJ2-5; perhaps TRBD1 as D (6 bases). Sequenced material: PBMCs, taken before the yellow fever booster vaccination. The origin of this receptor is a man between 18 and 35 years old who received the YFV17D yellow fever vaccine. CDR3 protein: CASSSQQGRRETQYF. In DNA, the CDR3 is TGTGCCAGCAGCTCACAACAGGGACGGCGGGAGACCCAGTACTTC.